This T cell receptor beta chain was identified during a study of cytomegalovirus exposure and HLA in healthy donors. General study points: Being productive about 87% or about 30% of the time was typical of most TCR beta V segments in an earlier analysis.

The primer mix had 60 Vbeta and 13 Jbeta primers. This table comes from immunoSEQ multiplex PCR, and its TCRdb copy is limited to in-frame clones, with some not included. The sample lists 100,000 to 150,000 clones, roughly 72% occurring once. There are 17 residues in the CDR3. The V gene end was trimmed by 1 base and the J gene end by 2 bases; junction bases not matched to a gene: 3. Germline V gene lookup returns CDR1 MGHRA and CDR2 YSYEKL. For this clone: No antigen is known for it.

The chain recombines TRBV4-1 with TRBJ2-5; TRBD2 agrees at 14 bases. The receptor comes from a man aged 40-55 years in good health and CMV-seropositive. The sample consisted of PBMCs. Here the CDR3 reads CASSQGGLAGEQETQYF. In DNA form, the CDR3 reads TGCGCCAGCAGCCAAGGGGGACTAGCGGGAGAGCAAGAGACCCAGTACTTC.